The entry below gives a single T cell receptor beta chain sequence along with its context. The data were obtained in a study of blood T cell repertoires in COVID-19. Per the authors' pipeline: Nucleated cell number was recorded as an estimate derived from reference gene primer amplification. The data were produced by immunoSEQ multiplex PCR, yet TCRdb's version contains in-frame clones alone and is incomplete. V and J calls and clone size are as listed in that table; D and trimming were resolved from the DNA. The table shows fewer than 90,000 clones, with over 75% occurring only once. Trimming removed 6 bases from V and 0 bases from J; junction bases left unmatched: 8. This CDR3 spans 17 amino acids. CDR1 and CDR2 (germline): SGHTA, FQGNSA.

The chain is built from TRBV7-2 and TRBJ1-1, with TRBD1 matching 12 bases. The sequencing input was peripheral blood. The source is a man between 65 and 85 years old with acute or convalescent COVID-19. CDR3 residues: CASRAGTGGEVNTEAFF. The CDR3 DNA reads TGTGCCAGCAGAGCCGGGACAGGGGGCGAGGTGAACACTGAAGCTTTCTTT.